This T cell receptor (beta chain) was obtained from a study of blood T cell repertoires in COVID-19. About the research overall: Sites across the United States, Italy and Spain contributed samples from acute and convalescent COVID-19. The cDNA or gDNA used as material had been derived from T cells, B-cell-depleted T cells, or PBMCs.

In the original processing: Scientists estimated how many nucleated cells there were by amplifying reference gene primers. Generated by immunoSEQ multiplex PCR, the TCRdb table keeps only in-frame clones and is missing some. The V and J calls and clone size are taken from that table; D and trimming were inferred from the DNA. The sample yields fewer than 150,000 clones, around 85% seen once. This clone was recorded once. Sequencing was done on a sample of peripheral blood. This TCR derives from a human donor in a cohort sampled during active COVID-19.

The CDR3 sequence is CASSRRGKEGRNSPLHF. CDR3 coding DNA: TGTGCCAGCAGCCGACGGGGGAAGGAGGGCCGGAATTCACCCCTCCACTTT. The chain is built from TRBV3-1 (or the pseudogene TRBV3-2) and TRBJ1-6, with a weak D call TRBD1 (5 bases). The CDR3 extends over 17 amino acids. V gave up 4 bases and J gave up 7 bases, with 20 bases separating them. Germline V gene data show CDR1 as LGHDT and CDR2 as YNNKEL (reference sequence).